This T cell receptor (beta chain) was sequenced for a study of OX40 agonist ivuxolimab in advanced cancers. Germline CDR1 and CDR2: LNHDA and SQIVND (reference sequence). V dropped 9 bases and J dropped 10; count of bases not matched to a gene: 8. There are 11 residues in the CDR3. Using immunoSEQ multiplex PCR, the repertoire was profiled, and TCRdb retains in-frame clones only, with some absent. The sample has tens of thousands of clones; roughly nine tenths are singletons. The sample was CD4+ or CD8+ T cells sorted from blood, taken in a trial of the OX40 agonist ivuxolimab. This TCR was recovered from an adult with an advanced solid tumor such as melanoma, head and neck, liver or kidney cancer. V gene TRBV19 combines with J gene TRBJ2-7, with TRBD2 matching over 8 bases. CDR3 DNA: TGTGCCAGCCGGGAGGGCGGGGATCAGTACTTC. The encoded protein is CASREGGDQYF.